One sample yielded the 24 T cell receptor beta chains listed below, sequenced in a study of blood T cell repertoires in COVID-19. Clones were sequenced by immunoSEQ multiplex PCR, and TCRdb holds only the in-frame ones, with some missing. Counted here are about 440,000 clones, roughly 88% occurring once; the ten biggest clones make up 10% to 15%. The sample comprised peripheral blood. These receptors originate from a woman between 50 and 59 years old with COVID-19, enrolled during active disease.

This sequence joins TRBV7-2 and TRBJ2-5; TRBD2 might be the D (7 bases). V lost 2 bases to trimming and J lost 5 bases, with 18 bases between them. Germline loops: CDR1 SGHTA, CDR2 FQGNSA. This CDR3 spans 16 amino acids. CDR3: CASSLISRGAGETQYF. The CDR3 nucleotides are TGTGCCAGCAGCTTAATCTCCCGGGGGGCGGGGGAGACCCAGTACTTC.

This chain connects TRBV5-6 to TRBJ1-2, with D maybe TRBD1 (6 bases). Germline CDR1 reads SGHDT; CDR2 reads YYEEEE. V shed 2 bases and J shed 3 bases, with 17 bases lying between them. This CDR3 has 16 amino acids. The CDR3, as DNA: TGTGCCAGCAGCTTCGCTGGACAGACCCCCTACTATGGCTACACCTTC. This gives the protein CASSFAGQTPYYGYTF.

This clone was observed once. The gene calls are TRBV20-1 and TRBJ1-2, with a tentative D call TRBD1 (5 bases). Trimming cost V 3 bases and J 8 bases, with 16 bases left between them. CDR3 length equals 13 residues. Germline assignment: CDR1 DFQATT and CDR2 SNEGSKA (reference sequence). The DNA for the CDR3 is TGCAGTGCTAGTGGGGCGAACACGCGAGGCTACACCTTC. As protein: CSASGANTRGYTF.

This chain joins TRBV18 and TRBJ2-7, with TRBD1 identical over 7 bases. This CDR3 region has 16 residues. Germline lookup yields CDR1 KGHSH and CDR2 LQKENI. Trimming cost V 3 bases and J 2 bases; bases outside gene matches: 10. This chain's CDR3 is CASSPNWGTDAYEQYF. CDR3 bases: TGTGCCAGCTCACCCAACTGGGGGACAGACGCCTACGAGCAGTACTTC.

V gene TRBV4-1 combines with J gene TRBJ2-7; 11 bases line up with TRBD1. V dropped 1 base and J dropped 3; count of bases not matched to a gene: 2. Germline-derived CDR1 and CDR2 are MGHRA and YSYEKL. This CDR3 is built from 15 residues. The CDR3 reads CASSQGGQGVYEQYF. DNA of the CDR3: TGCGCCAGCAGCCAAGGGGGACAGGGGGTCTACGAGCAGTACTTC.

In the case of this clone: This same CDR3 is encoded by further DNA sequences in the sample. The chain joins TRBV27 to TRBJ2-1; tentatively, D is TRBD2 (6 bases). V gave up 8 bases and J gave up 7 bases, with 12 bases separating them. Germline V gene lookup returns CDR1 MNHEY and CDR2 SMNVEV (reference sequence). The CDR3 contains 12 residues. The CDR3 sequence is CASSFGGNEQFF. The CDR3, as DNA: TGTGCCAGCTCTTTTGGGGGGAATGAGCAGTTCTTC.

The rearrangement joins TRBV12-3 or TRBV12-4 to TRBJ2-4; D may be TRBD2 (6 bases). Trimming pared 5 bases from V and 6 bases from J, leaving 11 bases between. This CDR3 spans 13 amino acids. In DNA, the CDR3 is TGTGCCAGCAGTCAACCGGGGGTAAACATTCAGTACTTC. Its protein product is CASSQPGVNIQYF.

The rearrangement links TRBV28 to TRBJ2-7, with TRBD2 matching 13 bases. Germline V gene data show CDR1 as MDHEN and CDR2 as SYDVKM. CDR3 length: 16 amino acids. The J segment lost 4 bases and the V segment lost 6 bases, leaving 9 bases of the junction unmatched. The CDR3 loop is CASSHPRTSGGYEQYF. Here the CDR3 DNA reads TGTGCCAGCAGCCATCCCAGGACTAGCGGGGGATACGAGCAGTACTTC.

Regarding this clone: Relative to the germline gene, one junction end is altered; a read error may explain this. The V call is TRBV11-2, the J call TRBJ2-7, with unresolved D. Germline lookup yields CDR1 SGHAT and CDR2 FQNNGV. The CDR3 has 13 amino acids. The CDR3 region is CASSVETFYEQYF. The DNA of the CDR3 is TGTGCCAGCAGCGTAGAGACATTCTACGAGCAGTACTTC.

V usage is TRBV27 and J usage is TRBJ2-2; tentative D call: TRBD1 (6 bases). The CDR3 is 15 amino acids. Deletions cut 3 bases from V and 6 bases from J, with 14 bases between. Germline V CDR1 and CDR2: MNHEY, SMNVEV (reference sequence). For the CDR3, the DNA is TGTGCCAGCAGTTTCGACAGGCGGTACGCCGGGGAGCTGTTTTTT. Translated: CASSFDRRYAGELFF.

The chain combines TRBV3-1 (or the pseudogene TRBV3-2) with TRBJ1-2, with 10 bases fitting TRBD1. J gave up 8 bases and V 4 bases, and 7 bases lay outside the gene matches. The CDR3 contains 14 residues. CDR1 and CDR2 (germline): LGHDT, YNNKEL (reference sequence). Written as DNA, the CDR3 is TGTGCCAGCAGCCTGACAGGGGGCGTAAGGGGCTACACCTTC. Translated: CASSLTGGVRGYTF.

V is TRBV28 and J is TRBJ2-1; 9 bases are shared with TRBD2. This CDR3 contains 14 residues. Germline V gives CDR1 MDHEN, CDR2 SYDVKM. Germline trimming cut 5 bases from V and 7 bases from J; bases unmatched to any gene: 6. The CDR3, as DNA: TGTGCCAGCAGTAGCGGGGGGCGGGGGAATGAGCAGTTCTTC. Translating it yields CASSSGGRGNEQFF.

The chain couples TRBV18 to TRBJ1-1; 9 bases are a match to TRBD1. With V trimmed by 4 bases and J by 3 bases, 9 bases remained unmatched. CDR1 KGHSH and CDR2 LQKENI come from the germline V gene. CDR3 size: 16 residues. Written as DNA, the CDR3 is TGTGCCAGCTCACTCGACAGGGGGGGTTGGGACACTGAAGCTTTCTTT. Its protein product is CASSLDRGGWDTEAFF.

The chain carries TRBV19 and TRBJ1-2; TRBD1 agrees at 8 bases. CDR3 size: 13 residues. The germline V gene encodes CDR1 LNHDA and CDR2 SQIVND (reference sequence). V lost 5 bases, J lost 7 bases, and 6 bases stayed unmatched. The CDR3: CASSAGDRIGYTF. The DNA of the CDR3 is TGTGCCAGTAGTGCAGGGGACAGGATTGGCTACACCTTC. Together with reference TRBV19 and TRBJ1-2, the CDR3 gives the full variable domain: DGGITQSPKYLFRKEGQNVTLSCEQNLNHDAMYWYRQDPGQGLRLIYYSQIVNDFQKGDIAEGYSVSREKKESFPLTVTSAQKNPTAFYLCASSAGDRIGYTFGSGTRLTVV.

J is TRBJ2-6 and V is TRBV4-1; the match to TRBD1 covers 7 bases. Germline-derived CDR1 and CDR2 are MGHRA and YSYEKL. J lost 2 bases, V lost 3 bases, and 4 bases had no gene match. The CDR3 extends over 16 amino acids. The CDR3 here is CASSQGQGAGANVLTF. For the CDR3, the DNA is TGCGCCAGCAGCCAGGGTCAGGGGGCTGGGGCCAACGTCCTGACTTTC.

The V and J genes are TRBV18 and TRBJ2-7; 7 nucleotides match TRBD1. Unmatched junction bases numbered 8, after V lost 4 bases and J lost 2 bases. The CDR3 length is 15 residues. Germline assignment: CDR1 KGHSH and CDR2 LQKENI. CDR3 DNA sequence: TGTGCCAGCTCACTAAGAGGACAGGTGCCCTACGAGCAGTACTTC. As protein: CASSLRGQVPYEQYF.

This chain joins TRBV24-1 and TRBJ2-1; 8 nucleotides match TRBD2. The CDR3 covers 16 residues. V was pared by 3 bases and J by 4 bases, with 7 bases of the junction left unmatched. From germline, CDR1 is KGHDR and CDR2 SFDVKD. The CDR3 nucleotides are TGTGCCACCAGTGATCCAACGGGGGGGCGGTACAATGAGCAGTTCTTC. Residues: CATSDPTGGRYNEQFF.

The chain's CDR3 is CASSQDGGLTGGYGYTF. For the CDR3, the DNA is TGCGCCAGCAGCCAAGACGGTGGCCTGACAGGGGGCTATGGCTACACCTTC. The V call is TRBV4-1, the J call TRBJ1-2; 9 bases fit TRBD1. J lost 4 bases, V lost 0 bases, and 9 bases had no gene match. There are 17 residues in the CDR3. Germline V CDR1 and CDR2: MGHRA, YSYEKL.

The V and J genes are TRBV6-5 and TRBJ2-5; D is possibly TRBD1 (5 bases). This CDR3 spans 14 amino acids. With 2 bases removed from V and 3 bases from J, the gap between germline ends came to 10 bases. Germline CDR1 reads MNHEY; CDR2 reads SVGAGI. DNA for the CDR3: TGTGCCAGCAGTTACGGGGCAGGCAAAGAGACCCAGTACTTC. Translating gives CASSYGAGKETQYF.

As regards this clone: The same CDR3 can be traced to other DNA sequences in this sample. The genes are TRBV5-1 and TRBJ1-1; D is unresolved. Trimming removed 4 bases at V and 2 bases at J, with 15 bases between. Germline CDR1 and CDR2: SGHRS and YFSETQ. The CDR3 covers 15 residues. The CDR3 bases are TGCGCCAGCAGCCCCGGAGGAGGGTTAAACACTGAAGCTTTCTTT. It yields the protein CASSPGGGLNTEAFF.

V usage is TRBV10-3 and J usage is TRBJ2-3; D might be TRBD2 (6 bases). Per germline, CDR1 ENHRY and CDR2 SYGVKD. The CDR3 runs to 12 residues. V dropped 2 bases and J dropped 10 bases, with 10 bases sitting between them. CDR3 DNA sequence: TGTGCCATCAGTGAGCCGCCGGGGGCGCAGTATTTT. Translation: CAISEPPGAQYF.

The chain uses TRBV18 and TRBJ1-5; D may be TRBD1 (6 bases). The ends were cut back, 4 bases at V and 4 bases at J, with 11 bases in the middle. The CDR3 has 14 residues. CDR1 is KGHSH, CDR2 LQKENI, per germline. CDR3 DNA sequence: TGTGCCAGCTCACGAGAACAGGGAAATCAGCCCCAGCATTTT. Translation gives CASSREQGNQPQHF. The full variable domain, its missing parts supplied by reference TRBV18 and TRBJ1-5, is NAGVMQNPRHLVRRRGQEARLRCSPMKGHSHVYWYRQLPEEGLKFMVYLQKENIIDESGMPKERFSAEFPKEGPSILRIQQVVRGDSAAYFCASSREQGNQPQHFGDGTRLSIL.

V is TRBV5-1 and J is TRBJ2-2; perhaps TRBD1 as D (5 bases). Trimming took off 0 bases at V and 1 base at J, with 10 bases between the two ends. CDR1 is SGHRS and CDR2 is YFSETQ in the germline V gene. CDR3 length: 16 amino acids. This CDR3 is CASSLDGQMNTGELFF. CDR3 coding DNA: TGCGCCAGCAGCTTGGATGGACAAATGAACACCGGGGAGCTGTTTTTT.

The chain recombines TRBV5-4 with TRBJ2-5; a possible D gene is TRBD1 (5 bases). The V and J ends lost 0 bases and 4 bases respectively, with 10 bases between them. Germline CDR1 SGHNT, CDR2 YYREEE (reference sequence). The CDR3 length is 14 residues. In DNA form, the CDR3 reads TGTGCCAGCAGCTTGGCTGGGGCACGAGAGACCCAGTACTTC. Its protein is CASSLAGARETQYF.